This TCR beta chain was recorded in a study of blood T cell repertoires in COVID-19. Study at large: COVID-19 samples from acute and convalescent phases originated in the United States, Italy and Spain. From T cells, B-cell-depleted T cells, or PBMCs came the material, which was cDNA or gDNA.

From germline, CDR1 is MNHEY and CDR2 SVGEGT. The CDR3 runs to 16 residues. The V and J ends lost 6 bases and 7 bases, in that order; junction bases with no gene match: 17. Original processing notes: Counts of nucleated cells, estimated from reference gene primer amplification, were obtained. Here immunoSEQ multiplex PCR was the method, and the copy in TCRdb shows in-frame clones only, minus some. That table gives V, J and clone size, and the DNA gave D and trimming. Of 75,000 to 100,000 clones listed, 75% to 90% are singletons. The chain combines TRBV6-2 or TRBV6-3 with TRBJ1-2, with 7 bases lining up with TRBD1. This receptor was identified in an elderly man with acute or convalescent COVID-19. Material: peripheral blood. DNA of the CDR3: TGTGCCAGCAGCGTCCAGGGGGTCCCTCAATCCGGTGGCTACACCTTC. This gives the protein CASSVQGVPQSGGYTF.